A selection of T cell receptor beta chains follows, all from one sample in a study of PD-L1 blockade in urothelial cancer. Using immunoSEQ multiplex PCR, the repertoire was profiled, and TCRdb retains in-frame clones only, with some absent. The sample includes about 90,000 clones, more than 85% of them seen just once. The sequenced sample was PBMCs, obtained around atezolizumab (anti-PD-L1) treatment. The receptors stem from a man aged 55-75 years with urothelial cancer. The CDR3 runs from the conserved cysteine through the conserved F or W.

v_call: TRBV10-1
j_call: TRBJ2-3
cdr3_aa: CASSRDRIFTDTQYF

v_call: TRBV7-2
j_call: TRBJ2-5
cdr3_aa: CASSLSLGETQYF

v_call: TRBV28
j_call: TRBJ1-1
cdr3_aa: CASSLPRGINTEAFF

v_call: TRBV5-1
j_call: TRBJ1-4
cdr3_aa: CASRTGANEKLFF

v_call: TRBV28
j_call: TRBJ2-7
cdr3_aa: CAAGQASYEQYF

v_call: TRBV7-9
j_call: TRBJ2-7
cdr3_aa: CASRDPGGGSYEQYF

v_call: TRBV6-4
j_call: TRBJ1-4
cdr3_aa: CASSDSPGEKLFF

v_call: TRBV18
j_call: TRBJ2-1
cdr3_aa: CASSRGVSDNEQFF

v_call: TRBV5-1
j_call: TRBJ2-5
cdr3_aa: CASSPEGTDRQETQYF

v_call: TRBV4-1
j_call: TRBJ2-3
cdr3_aa: CASSRTNLDTQYF

v_call: TRBV7-2
j_call: TRBJ1-6
cdr3_aa: CASSPQAGNSPLHF

v_call: TRBV10-2
j_call: TRBJ2-5
cdr3_aa: CASRLRTGFETQYF

v_call: TRBV2
j_call: TRBJ2-5
cdr3_aa: CASSGGQGRRETQYF

v_call: TRBV10-3
j_call: TRBJ2-7
cdr3_aa: CAIGEKKGAINYEQYF

v_call: TRBV5-5
j_call: TRBJ1-2
cdr3_aa: CASSGDRGIGYTF

v_call: TRBV6-5
j_call: TRBJ2-5
cdr3_aa: CASSLQSGGQETQYF

v_call: TRBV10-1
j_call: TRBJ1-1
cdr3_aa: CASSEQLNTEAFF

v_call: TRBV5-8
j_call: TRBJ2-7
cdr3_aa: CASRIAATYEQYF

v_call: TRBV30
j_call: TRBJ2-3
cdr3_aa: CAWSVGGGTDTQYF

v_call: TRBV10-2
j_call: TRBJ1-4
cdr3_aa: CASRATRTGTSVTNEKLFF

v_call: TRBV2
j_call: TRBJ2-3
cdr3_aa: CASAGLHTDTQYF

v_call: TRBV5-1
j_call: TRBJ1-1
cdr3_aa: CASSSTTAGVTEAFF

v_call: TRBV21-1
j_call: TRBJ2-5
cdr3_aa: CASSKESRGSKETQYF

v_call: TRBV2
j_call: TRBJ2-7
cdr3_aa: CASRPDRGPSYEQYF

v_call: TRBV7-9
j_call: TRBJ2-3
cdr3_aa: CASSDRVTDTQYF

v_call: TRBV4-3
j_call: TRBJ2-1
cdr3_aa: CASSQDALAGYNEQFF

v_call: TRBV5-1
j_call: TRBJ2-7
cdr3_aa: CASSGGGRDRTYEQYF

v_call: TRBV29-1
j_call: TRBJ2-3
cdr3_aa: CRRSEGAQDTQYF

v_call: TRBV28
j_call: TRBJ2-4
cdr3_aa: CASSPSYRGRANIQYF

v_call: TRBV5-6
j_call: TRBJ2-1
cdr3_aa: CASSFGGGPYNEQFF

v_call: TRBV5-1
j_call: TRBJ1-5
cdr3_aa: CASSYVGGQPQHF

v_call: TRBV28
j_call: TRBJ2-7
cdr3_aa: CASSLDRVNEQYF

v_call: TRBV19
j_call: TRBJ1-6
cdr3_aa: CASSIMGTYNSPLHF

v_call: TRBV5-4
j_call: TRBJ2-7
cdr3_aa: CASSLLREPYEQYF

v_call: TRBV11-3
j_call: TRBJ2-3
cdr3_aa: CASSLDPADTQYF

v_call: TRBV2
j_call: TRBJ2-7
cdr3_aa: CASNWASRSYEQYF

v_call: TRBV6-1
j_call: TRBJ2-1
cdr3_aa: CASSVGTSSYNEQFF

v_call: TRBV1
j_call: TRBJ2-1
cdr3_aa: CTSSHESGQGVWEQFF

v_call: TRBV4-3
j_call: TRBJ2-7
cdr3_aa: CASSQEISGEQYF

v_call: TRBV5-6
j_call: TRBJ2-1
cdr3_aa: CASSLEARNEQFF

v_call: TRBV28
j_call: TRBJ1-5
cdr3_aa: CASSLAGGFMGQPQHF

v_call: TRBV11-3
j_call: TRBJ2-5
cdr3_aa: CASSSSGGQETQYF

v_call: TRBV11-2
j_call: TRBJ1-4
cdr3_aa: CASSLAAGSRNEKLFF

v_call: TRBV7-9
j_call: TRBJ2-1
cdr3_aa: CASSNRVQEQFF

v_call: TRBV18
j_call: TRBJ2-7
cdr3_aa: CASSLGVGYEQYF

v_call: TRBV5-6
j_call: TRBJ2-7
cdr3_aa: CASSSPPGTSGESIYEQYF

v_call: TRBV28
j_call: TRBJ1-1
cdr3_aa: CASSSAGLNSEAFF

v_call: TRBV7-9
j_call: TRBJ2-7
cdr3_aa: CASSLVLAGSYEQYF

v_call: TRBV19
j_call: TRBJ1-2
cdr3_aa: CASSPPPGYTF

v_call: TRBV2
j_call: TRBJ2-5
cdr3_aa: CASWQEQETQYF

v_call: TRBV9
j_call: TRBJ2-1
cdr3_aa: CASSGRGAVVDEQFF

v_call: TRBV10-3
j_call: TRBJ2-2
cdr3_aa: CAISESVGTGGRKANTGELFF

v_call: TRBV5-4
j_call: TRBJ2-5
cdr3_aa: CASSPGGETQYF

v_call: TRBV11-2
j_call: TRBJ1-6
cdr3_aa: CASSLAPGSAAPLHF

v_call: TRBV2
j_call: TRBJ1-5
cdr3_aa: CASSRSRGNQPQHF

v_call: TRBV4-2
j_call: TRBJ2-5
cdr3_aa: CASSPLDSSYQETQYF

v_call: TRBV6-1
j_call: TRBJ1-2
cdr3_aa: CASEWAYGYTF

v_call: TRBV5-1
j_call: TRBJ2-1
cdr3_aa: CASSLTSGSYNEQFF

v_call: TRBV30
j_call: TRBJ2-1
cdr3_aa: CAWSGSGADNEQFF

v_call: TRBV6-5
j_call: TRBJ1-1
cdr3_aa: CASSSFGRGNTEAFF